Each of the 26 T cell receptor beta chains below was sequenced from the same sample in a study of T cell changes during pregnancy in multiple sclerosis. Using immunoSEQ multiplex PCR, the repertoire was profiled, and TCRdb retains in-frame clones only, with some absent. The table lists 45,000 to 55,000 clones, 85% to 95% of them singletons. The sample in question was peripheral blood, obtained after pregnancy. The receptors here all came from a female donor with multiple sclerosis, enrolled in a pregnancy study.

CDR3 amino acids: CASSLAVDRAYNQPQHF. CDR3 DNA: TGTGCCAGCAGCTTAGCGGTGGACAGAGCTTACAATCAGCCCCAGCATTTT. The J gene is TRBJ1-5, the V gene TRBV7-2; tentatively, D is TRBD1 (6 bases). The germline V gene has CDR1 SGHTA and CDR2 FQGNSA. Trimming removed 0 bases at V and 3 bases at J, with 15 bases between. The CDR3 contains 17 residues.

Only one count was recorded for this clone. The chain links TRBV5-5 to TRBJ2-7, with a tentative D call TRBD1 (5 bases). Germline CDR1 is SGHKS and CDR2 is YYEKEE (reference sequence). The length of the CDR3 is 15 residues. V gave up 1 base and J gave up 5 bases, with 16 bases separating them. The CDR3 loop reads CASSLSSGRRDEQYF. The CDR3 DNA is TGTGCCAGCAGCTTGTCCTCAGGGCGGCGTGACGAGCAGTACTTC.

The V call is TRBV6-1, the J call TRBJ1-2; 9 bases fit TRBD1. V dropped 7 bases and J dropped 2; count of bases not matched to a gene: 5. The CDR3 runs 14 residues. Germline V gives CDR1 MNHNS, CDR2 SASEGT. The CDR3 sequence: CASTPGQGNYGYTF. The CDR3 coding sequence is TGTGCCAGCACCCCGGGACAGGGCAACTATGGCTACACCTTC.

V and J are TRBV19 and TRBJ2-3; perhaps TRBD2 as D (5 bases). V lost 1 base and J lost 1, with 12 bases in between. CDR3 size: 16 residues. Germline CDR1 and CDR2: LNHDA and SQIVND (reference sequence). The CDR3 nucleotides read TGTGCCAGTAGTATAGGAGGGATGGCGGGCACAGATACGCAGTATTTT. It translates to CASSIGGMAGTDTQYF.

The CDR3 spells CASSPGFAGLRGSPLHF. For the CDR3, the DNA is TGTGCCAGCAGCCCTGGGTTCGCGGGCCTCCGGGGTTCACCCCTCCACTTT. The J gene is TRBJ1-6, the V gene TRBV7-2, with D hard to call. The CDR3 runs 17 residues. In germline, CDR1 is SGHTA, CDR2 FQGNSA. Trimming stripped 5 bases from V and 9 bases from J, with 23 bases between.

The chain is built from TRBV5-4 and TRBJ2-2; TRBD1 agrees at 9 bases. The ends lost 5 bases at V and 4 bases at J; junction bases unmatched: 6. This CDR3 contains 15 residues. The germline V gene encodes CDR1 SGHNT and CDR2 YYREEE (reference sequence). CDR3 in DNA: TGTGCCAGCAGGACAGGGGGAAGGGTCACCGGGGAGCTGTTTTTT. Its translation is CASRTGGRVTGELFF.

The genes are TRBV9 and TRBJ2-7; TRBD1 matches at 8 bases. Germline-derived CDR1 and CDR2 are SGDLS and YYNGEE. J was trimmed by 0 bases and V by 5 bases; bases with no gene match: 13. This CDR3 has 17 amino acids. The CDR3 here is CASSSPMDRAYSYEQYF. For the CDR3, the DNA is TGTGCCAGCAGTTCTCCCATGGACAGGGCTTACTCCTACGAGCAGTACTTC.

This clone was detected only a few times. This sequence joins TRBV19 and TRBJ2-3; 7 bases line up with TRBD1. The CDR3 length is 14 residues. Germline CDR1 is LNHDA and CDR2 is SQIVND (reference sequence). The V and J ends lost 5 bases and 5 bases, in that order; junction bases with no gene match: 7. The CDR3 reads CASSRQGGGDTQYF. Written as DNA, the CDR3 is TGTGCCAGTAGTCGACAGGGTGGGGGAGATACGCAGTATTTT. Full variable domain (remainder filled in from reference TRBV19 and TRBJ2-3): DGGITQSPKYLFRKEGQNVTLSCEQNLNHDAMYWYRQDPGQGLRLIYYSQIVNDFQKGDIAEGYSVSREKKESFPLTVTSAQKNPTAFYLCASSRQGGGDTQYFGPGTRLTVL.

The chain joins TRBV5-4 to TRBJ1-2; a possible D gene is TRBD1 (6 bases). The length of the CDR3 is 14 residues. Germline values: CDR1 SGHNT, CDR2 YYREEE (reference sequence). Trimming cost V 0 bases and J 6 bases, with 12 bases left between them. CDR3 residues: CASSLVGGGDGYTF. The DNA of the CDR3 is TGTGCCAGCAGCTTGGTGGGAGGGGGGGATGGCTACACCTTC. The full variable domain, with the rest looked up from reference TRBV5-4 and TRBJ1-2, is ETGVTQSPTHLIKTRGQQVTLRCSSQSGHNTVSWYQQALGQGPQFIFQYYREEENGRGNFPPRFSGLQFPNYSSELNVNALELDDSALYLCASSLVGGGDGYTFGSGTRLTVV.

The chain employs TRBV7-6 and TRBJ2-3; perhaps TRBD2 as D (5 bases). Germline lookup yields CDR1 SGHVS and CDR2 FNYEAQ. This CDR3 region has 14 residues. Trimming shortened V by 5 bases and J by 2 bases, and 11 bases separated the two germline ends. The CDR3 loop reads CASSPPGFTDTQYF. The CDR3 nucleotides read TGTGCCAGCAGCCCCCCGGGATTCACAGATACGCAGTATTTT.

This chain uses TRBV11-3 with TRBJ2-2; D perhaps matches TRBD2 (6 bases). V was cut by 5 bases and J by 6 bases, with 10 bases left in between. The CDR3 totals 13 residues. Germline-derived CDR1 and CDR2 are SGHNT and YENEEA. The CDR3 reads CASSVGSAGELFF. The CDR3 DNA is TGTGCCAGCAGCGTCGGGAGCGCCGGGGAGCTGTTTTTT.

A few counts support this clone. CDR3 amino acids: CASSPLTGSNEKLFF. The CDR3 DNA is TGCGCCAGCAGCCCTCTCACGGGGAGTAATGAAAAACTGTTTTTT. V usage is TRBV5-1 and J usage is TRBJ1-4; D is unclear. The V gene's germline CDR1 is SGHRS and CDR2 YFSETQ. The CDR3 has 15 amino acids. V was pared by 4 bases and J by 4 bases, with 14 bases between.

The V call is TRBV6-6, the J call TRBJ1-1; tentative D call: TRBD1 (5 bases). The CDR3 is made up of 15 amino acids. V was clipped by 6 bases and J by 10 bases, with 24 bases between them. Germline V lookup: CDR1 MNHNY, CDR2 SVGAGI (reference sequence). The CDR3 loop reads CASRSRARRPFGAFF. The CDR3, as DNA: TGTGCCAGCAGATCCAGGGCGAGGCGTCCGTTCGGAGCTTTCTTT.

The chain couples TRBV6-1 to TRBJ1-3; D is perhaps TRBD1 (6 bases). CDR1 MNHNS and CDR2 SASEGT come from the germline V gene. Trimming pared 6 bases from V and 0 bases from J, leaving 9 bases between. The CDR3 has 14 residues. CDR3 DNA sequence: TGTGCCAGCAGAGACAGGATCTCTGGAAACACCATATATTTT. Translated: CASRDRISGNTIYF.

The chain couples TRBV4-2 to TRBJ1-2, with no clear D. V was pared by 0 bases and J by 8 bases, with 19 bases between. Germline CDR1 reads LGHNA; CDR2 reads YNFKEQ. This CDR3 has 16 residues. The CDR3 is CASSQDGPETGSGYTF. Here the CDR3 DNA reads TGTGCCAGCAGCCAAGATGGGCCAGAGACGGGATCGGGCTACACCTTC.

J is TRBJ2-1 and V is TRBV2, with 8 bases identical to TRBD1. The CDR3 length is 14 residues. Germline V gene lookup returns CDR1 SNHLY and CDR2 FYNNEI. V trimming: 7 bases; J trimming: 3 bases; junction bases outside the gene matches: 5. DNA for the CDR3: TGTGCCAGCATAGGGACAGGACGCTACAATGAGCAGTTCTTC. The encoded protein is CASIGTGRYNEQFF.

CDR3 residues: CASTGGDYGYTF. CDR3 sequence (DNA): TGTGCCAGCACAGGGGGCGACTATGGCTACACCTTC. This chain uses TRBV7-2 with TRBJ1-2, with TRBD1 identical over 8 bases. Germline V gives CDR1 SGHTA, CDR2 FQGNSA. With V trimmed by 7 bases and J by 3 bases, 1 base remained unmatched. The CDR3 contains 12 residues. Using reference TRBV7-2 and TRBJ1-2 for the parts outside the CDR3, the full variable domain is GAGVSQSPSNKVTEKGKDVELRCDPISGHTALYWYRQSLGQGLEFLIYFQGNSAPDKSGLPSDRFSAERTGGSVSTLTIQRTQQEDSAVYLCASTGGDYGYTFGSGTRLTVV.

The chain combines TRBV5-8 with TRBJ1-5, with TRBD1 as a possible D gene (5 bases). This CDR3 is built from 15 residues. The germline V gene encodes CDR1 SGHTS and CDR2 YDEGEE. Trimming removed 7 bases from V and 2 bases from J, with 16 bases in between. CDR3 DNA: TGTGCCAGCTCACCGAGGCAGGGCGGCAATCAGCCCCAGCATTTT. Its protein is CASSPRQGGNQPQHF. The full variable domain, with the rest looked up from reference TRBV5-8 and TRBJ1-5, is EAGVTQSPTHLIKTRGQQATLRCSPISGHTSVYWYQQALGLGLQFLLWYDEGEERNRGNFPPRFSGRQFPNYSSELNVNALELEDSALYLCASSPRQGGNQPQHFGDGTRLSIL.

The chain has TRBV4-3 and TRBJ1-2; possibly TRBD1 for D (6 bases). The CDR3 is made up of 16 amino acids. V lost 4 bases to trimming and J lost 3 bases, with 18 bases between them. CDR1 LGHNA and CDR2 YSLEER come from the germline V gene. The CDR3 DNA follows: TGCGCCAGCAGCCCTACAGGGCTCCCCGAAGACTATGGCTACACCTTC. Amino acid sequence: CASSPTGLPEDYGYTF.

The V gene is TRBV19, the J gene TRBJ2-7; TRBD1 matches at 9 bases. The V and J ends lost 8 bases and 5 bases, in that order; junction bases with no gene match: 10. The germline V gene has CDR1 LNHDA and CDR2 SQIVND (reference sequence). CDR3 length: 14 amino acids. The CDR3 DNA sequence: TGTGCCAGTCGGTTGCGGGGGACAGGGCACGAGCAGTACTTC. Its translation is CASRLRGTGHEQYF.

This sequence joins TRBV4-1 and TRBJ1-6; D is unresolved. V lost 1 base and J lost 9, with 16 bases in between. This CDR3 has 16 amino acids. The germline V gene has CDR1 MGHRA and CDR2 YSYEKL. CDR3 sequence: CASSQVLRQEGSPLHF. The CDR3 DNA sequence: TGCGCCAGCAGCCAAGTTCTTCGTCAGGAGGGTTCACCCCTCCACTTT.

V and J are TRBV7-2 and TRBJ1-5; D unclear. The CDR3 is made up of 15 amino acids. The V end lost 1 base, the J end lost 0 bases, and 7 bases lay between the germline ends. Germline CDR1 and CDR2: SGHTA and FQGNSA. CDR3 sequence: CASSLVPYSNQPQHF. CDR3 DNA sequence: TGTGCCAGCAGCTTAGTTCCCTATAGCAATCAGCCCCAGCATTTT.

The chain has TRBV4-3 and TRBJ2-3; 11 nucleotides align to TRBD2. The CDR3 sequence is 17 residues long. V was clipped by 1 base and J by 2 bases; unmatched bases: 5. Germline V gene sequence: CDR1 LGHNA, CDR2 YSLEER. The CDR3 coding sequence is TGCGCCAGCAGCCAAGCCGCGGGACTAGCGGACACAGATACGCAGTATTTT. Its translation is CASSQAAGLADTDTQYF.

The chain couples TRBV6-5 to TRBJ1-1, with unresolved D. The V gene lost 7 bases and the J gene lost 4 bases, with 16 bases spanning the gap. Germline CDR1 and CDR2: MNHEY and SVGAGI. The CDR3 covers 14 residues. The CDR3 DNA reads TGTGCCAGCACCCCTACGCCCGGGGTCACTGAAGCTTTCTTT. It encodes CASTPTPGVTEAFF.

The genes are TRBV5-6 and TRBJ1-2; D unresolved. Germline loops: CDR1 SGHDT, CDR2 YYEEEE. Trimming shortened V by 4 bases and J by 2 bases, and 12 bases separated the two germline ends. This CDR3 spans 14 amino acids. CDR3 in DNA: TGTGCCAGCAGCCCGGAGGGCAGGAACTATGGCTACACCTTC. Its protein is CASSPEGRNYGYTF.

The chain combines TRBV5-6 with TRBJ1-1; 7 nucleotides match TRBD1. The V and J ends lost 3 bases and 7 bases, in that order; junction bases with no gene match: 3. CDR3 size: 12 residues. From germline, CDR1 is SGHDT and CDR2 YYEEEE. In DNA, the CDR3 is TGTGCCAGCAGCTGGACAGGTTTTGAAGCTTTCTTT. Residues: CASSWTGFEAFF.